The 20 T cell receptor beta chains below were found in one sample sequenced in a study of OX40 agonist ivuxolimab in advanced cancers. Some clones are missing from TCRdb's copy, which holds only in-frame ones; the method was immunoSEQ multiplex PCR. The sample lists under 80,000 clones; approximately 81% were seen once. Specimen: CD4+ or CD8+ T cells sorted from blood, collected in a trial of the OX40 agonist ivuxolimab. These receptors all stem from an adult with an advanced solid tumor such as melanoma, head and neck, liver or kidney cancer.

The CDR3 loop reads CASSLEIGRMNTEAFF. CDR3 DNA sequence: TGTGCCAGCAGCTTGGAGATTGGCAGAATGAACACTGAAGCTTTCTTT. The chain joins TRBV5-4 to TRBJ1-1; D gene ambiguous. CDR3 length equals 16 residues. CDR1 is SGHNT, CDR2 YYREEE, per germline (reference sequence). Trimming stripped 0 bases from V and 0 bases from J, with 12 bases between.

The chain has TRBV5-6 and TRBJ1-3; possibly TRBD1 for D (5 bases). V was clipped by 2 bases and J by 1 base, with 7 bases between them. The CDR3 contains 14 residues. Germline CDR1 reads SGHDT; CDR2 reads YYEEEE. The chain's CDR3 is CASSFWGSGNTIYF. CDR3 DNA sequence: TGTGCCAGCAGCTTTTGGGGGTCTGGAAACACCATATATTTT.

The V and J genes are TRBV5-4 and TRBJ2-5; D unclear. V shed 3 bases and J shed 1 base, with 1 base lying between them. Germline-derived CDR1 and CDR2 are SGHNT and YYREEE (reference sequence). The length of the CDR3 is 11 residues. For the CDR3, the DNA is TGTGCCAGCAGCTCCCAAGAGACCCAGTACTTC. As protein: CASSSQETQYF.

This chain connects TRBV28 to TRBJ1-5, with D possibly matching TRBD1 (5 bases). V was shortened by 5 bases and J by 4 bases, with 15 bases between the two germline ends. Germline assignment: CDR1 MDHEN and CDR2 SYDVKM. The CDR3 has 15 residues. This CDR3 reads CASSLAAGGNQPQHF. The CDR3 nucleotides read TGTGCCAGCAGTCTCGCGGCCGGGGGGAATCAGCCCCAGCATTTT.

The J gene is TRBJ2-1, the V gene TRBV5-1, with TRBD2 identical over 8 bases. The germline CDR1 and CDR2 sequences are SGHRS and YFSETQ. The CDR3 covers 15 residues. Trimming at V came to 5 bases and at J to 1 base, leaving 5 bases not matched to a gene. As DNA, the CDR3 is TGCGCCAGCAGTACTAGCGGTGTTTCCTACAATGAGCAGTTCTTC. This codes for CASSTSGVSYNEQFF.

On this clone: At the DNA level, this CDR3 is encoded by other sequences in the same sample as well. V is TRBV18 and J is TRBJ2-7; the D gene is possibly TRBD2 (5 bases). V lost 6 bases to trimming and J lost 4 bases, with 10 bases between them. This CDR3 has 12 residues. Germline V lookup: CDR1 KGHSH, CDR2 LQKENI. The CDR3 loop is CASSGGGYEQYF. The CDR3 DNA sequence: TGTGCCAGCTCCGGAGGTGGTTACGAGCAGTACTTC. Full variable domain (missing parts from reference TRBV18 and TRBJ2-7): NAGVMQNPRHLVRRRGQEARLRCSPMKGHSHVYWYRQLPEEGLKFMVYLQKENIIDESGMPKERFSAEFPKEGPSILRIQQVVRGDSAAYFCASSGGGYEQYFGPGTRLTVT.

This clone was observed once. CDR3 DNA: TGTGCCAGCAGTTACTCGACGGGGGCTCGACAAGAGACCCAGTACTTC. Translated: CASSYSTGARQETQYF. This chain links TRBV6-5 with TRBJ2-5; D may correspond to TRBD1 or TRBD2 (6 bases each). V was clipped by 0 bases and J by 2 bases, with 13 bases between them. The V gene's germline CDR1 is MNHEY and CDR2 SVGAGI. The CDR3 totals 16 residues.

The chain joins TRBV9 to TRBJ2-5; 9 bases fit TRBD1. The CDR3 sequence is 16 residues long. Germline CDR1 is SGDLS and CDR2 is YYNGEE. Trimming took 4 bases from V and 6 from J; bases not matched to a gene: 13. The CDR3 loop reads CASSPPPGQGVQTQYF. CDR3 DNA sequence: TGTGCCAGCAGCCCTCCCCCGGGACAGGGTGTACAGACCCAGTACTTC.

The chain links TRBV15 to TRBJ2-6; 10 bases are a match to TRBD1. Germline V gene lookup returns CDR1 LNHNV and CDR2 YYDKDF (reference sequence). Trimming removed 4 bases from V and 0 bases from J; junction bases left unmatched: 9. This CDR3 region has 19 residues. For the CDR3, the DNA is TGTGCCACCAGCACCAAAGGACAGGGGGGACCCTCTGGGGCCAACGTCCTGACTTTC. Translation: CATSTKGQGGPSGANVLTF.

The chain joins TRBV5-8 to TRBJ2-7, with 10 bases identical to TRBD2. This CDR3 has 16 amino acids. Trimming at V came to 3 bases and at J to 1 base, leaving 7 bases not matched to a gene. CDR1 SGHTS and CDR2 YDEGEE come from the germline V gene. CDR3 sequence: CASSSGTSAGSYEQYF. For the CDR3, the DNA is TGTGCCAGCAGCTCCGGGACTAGCGCCGGATCCTACGAGCAGTACTTC.

The V and J genes are TRBV19 and TRBJ2-5; perhaps D is TRBD1 or TRBD2 (6 bases each). Germline CDR1 is LNHDA and CDR2 is SQIVND (reference sequence). Trimming removed 5 bases at V and 2 bases at J, with 15 bases between. This CDR3 spans 15 amino acids. Written as DNA, the CDR3 is TGTGCCAGTAGTCTTGCGGGGACACTACAAGAGACCCAGTACTTC. Encoded protein: CASSLAGTLQETQYF.

J is TRBJ2-3 and V is TRBV5-4, with a weak D call TRBD2 (5 bases). CDR3 length equals 14 residues. Germline assignment: CDR1 SGHNT and CDR2 YYREEE (reference sequence). V lost 5 bases to trimming and J lost 4 bases, with 14 bases between them. The CDR3 nucleotides are TGTGCCAGCAGGCGGGCCTCATCGGCAGATACGCAGTATTTT. Translation: CASRRASSADTQYF. Full variable domain (rest looked up from reference TRBV5-4 and TRBJ2-3): ETGVTQSPTHLIKTRGQQVTLRCSSQSGHNTVSWYQQALGQGPQFIFQYYREEENGRGNFPPRFSGLQFPNYSSELNVNALELDDSALYLCASRRASSADTQYFGPGTRLTVL.

This clone was seen only a few times. V and J are TRBV7-9 and TRBJ2-7, with D maybe TRBD1 (5 bases). The CDR3 is 13 amino acids. Trimming stripped 3 bases from V and 3 bases from J, with 9 bases between. CDR1 is SEHNR and CDR2 is FQNEAQ in the germline V gene (reference sequence). Here the CDR3 reads CASSFSQGYEQYF. The CDR3 region has the DNA TGTGCCAGCAGCTTTTCGCAGGGCTACGAGCAGTACTTC.

This clone was counted a few times. The chain carries TRBV15 and TRBJ2-2; 14 bases match TRBD2. Germline V CDR1 and CDR2: LNHNV, YYDKDF (reference sequence). V gave up 5 bases and J gave up 6 bases; unmatched junction bases: 5. The CDR3 has 16 amino acids. CDR3 nucleotide sequence: TGTGCCACCAGCGCTCGACTAGCGGGAGGGTCCGGGGAGCTGTTTTTT. It codes for CATSARLAGGSGELFF.

The chain employs TRBV28 and TRBJ2-7; 12 bases match TRBD2. The CDR3 is 17 amino acids. V dropped 6 bases and J dropped 3; count of bases not matched to a gene: 12. Germline loops: CDR1 MDHEN, CDR2 SYDVKM. CDR3 amino acids: CASRRGGATSGSYEQYF. The CDR3 bases are TGTGCCAGCAGGAGGGGTGGGGCGACTAGCGGGAGCTACGAGCAGTACTTC.

The chain's CDR3 is CASSPPGVRGPNEQFF. In nucleotides, the CDR3 is TGTGCCAGTAGTCCCCCGGGTGTCAGGGGACCCAATGAGCAGTTCTTC. This rearrangement joins TRBV19 to TRBJ2-1; tentative D call: TRBD1 (6 bases). The ends were cut back, 5 bases at V and 6 bases at J, with 20 bases in the middle. The germline CDR1 and CDR2 sequences are LNHDA and SQIVND (reference sequence). The CDR3 totals 16 residues.

The rearrangement joins TRBV6-5 to TRBJ2-7; D might be TRBD1 (5 bases). The germline CDR1 and CDR2 sequences are MNHEY and SVGAGI. V was trimmed by 1 base and J by 1 base, leaving 14 bases between them. The CDR3 totals 16 residues. The CDR3 nucleotides are TGTGCCAGCAGTTACTTGTGGATGCAGGGTTCCTACGAGCAGTACTTC. It codes for CASSYLWMQGSYEQYF.

The J gene is TRBJ1-4, the V gene TRBV5-1; D not certain. The CDR3 sequence is 16 residues long. V shed 0 bases and J shed 2 bases, with 11 bases lying between them. Per germline, CDR1 SGHRS and CDR2 YFSETQ. CDR3 amino acids: CASSLGQKATNEKLFF. DNA of the CDR3: TGCGCCAGCAGCTTGGGGCAGAAGGCGACTAATGAAAAACTGTTTTTT.

The chain carries TRBV5-1 and TRBJ2-3; 8 positions agree with TRBD1. The V segment lost 0 bases and the J segment 3 bases; nucleotides outside the gene matches: 6. The germline CDR1 and CDR2 sequences are SGHRS and YFSETQ. This CDR3 has 16 residues. CDR3 amino acids: CASSLGWDRSTDTQYF. CDR3 in DNA: TGCGCCAGCAGCTTGGGGTGGGACAGGTCAACAGATACGCAGTATTTT.

The chain employs TRBV7-2 and TRBJ2-1, with TRBD2 identical over 9 bases. CDR3 length: 14 amino acids. V lost 6 bases, J lost 8 bases, and 8 bases stayed unmatched. The germline V gene encodes CDR1 SGHTA and CDR2 FQGNSA. CDR3 bases: TGTGCCAGCAGGATGCGGGGGGGTTTGGATGAGCAGTTCTTC. This codes for CASRMRGGLDEQFF.